These 25 T cell receptor beta chains were all obtained from the same sample, sequenced in a study of PD-1 blockade in classical Hodgkin lymphoma. Method: immunoSEQ multiplex PCR; TCRdb's copy keeps in-frame clones and lacks some. The sample carries 30,000 to 40,000 clones, around 90% recorded once. Each of the patients experienced relapse following autologous stem cell transplantation, and their brentuximab vedotin exposure differed. Purification of CD4+ T cells from thawed PBMCs was performed via magnetic negative selection. The sample here was CD4+ T cells from blood, taken at baseline. All receptors come from a human donor with classical Hodgkin lymphoma.

The genes are TRBV7-9 and TRBJ1-1; D might be TRBD1 (5 bases). The CDR3 covers 13 residues. Trimming took 4 bases from V and 4 from J, leaving 10 bases between them. Per germline, CDR1 SEHNR and CDR2 FQNEAQ (reference sequence). The CDR3 is CASSWGSGTEAFF. The CDR3 DNA reads TGTGCCAGCAGCTGGGGGTCGGGCACTGAAGCTTTCTTT.

The V gene is TRBV5-1, the J gene TRBJ1-3; D gene unclear. In germline, CDR1 is SGHRS, CDR2 YFSETQ. Trimming removed 8 bases from V and 2 bases from J, with 11 bases in between. The CDR3 has 13 amino acids. CDR3 sequence (DNA): TGCGCCAGTAAACCCTGGACTGGAAACACCATATATTTT. This codes for CASKPWTGNTIYF.

The V call is TRBV6-5, the J call TRBJ2-3; tentatively, D is TRBD1 (6 bases). The CDR3 spans 15 residues. The V end was cut by 2 bases, the J end by 2 bases, with 11 bases between. Germline assignment: CDR1 MNHEY and CDR2 SVGAGI. CDR3 loop: CASSYTGHNTDTQYF. As DNA, the CDR3 is TGTGCCAGCAGTTACACGGGACACAACACAGATACGCAGTATTTT.

V and J are TRBV19 and TRBJ1-4; no reliable D call. Trimming cost V 3 bases and J 4 bases, with 6 bases left between them. The CDR3 is 13 amino acids. The germline gives CDR1 LNHDA, CDR2 SQIVND (reference sequence). The CDR3 loop is CASSIQDNEKLFF. The CDR3 nucleotides are TGTGCCAGTAGTATTCAAGATAATGAAAAACTGTTTTTT.

The rearrangement links TRBV11-2 to TRBJ1-1; no firm D call. Trimming cost V 3 bases and J 5 bases, with 7 bases left between them. Germline values: CDR1 SGHAT, CDR2 FQNNGV. CDR3 length equals 12 residues. CDR3 amino acids: CASSLSTTEAFF. In DNA, the CDR3 is TGTGCCAGCAGCTTGTCCACGACTGAAGCTTTCTTT.

The J gene is TRBJ1-1, the V gene TRBV7-3; 7 nucleotides line up with TRBD1. Germline values: CDR1 SGHTA, CDR2 FQGTGA. V shed 3 bases, J shed 1 base, and the junction held 5 bases outside the gene matches. The CDR3 loop spans 15 amino acids. For the CDR3, the DNA is TGTGCCAGCAGCTTGTACGGGACAGCGAACACTGAAGCTTTCTTT. Amino acids: CASSLYGTANTEAFF. The complete variable domain, with remaining parts taken from reference TRBV7-3 and TRBJ1-1, reads GAGVSQTPSNKVTEKGKYVELRCDPISGHTALYWYRQSLGQGPEFLIYFQGTGAADDSGLPNDRFFAVRPEGSVSTLKIQRTERGDSAVYLCASSLYGTANTEAFFGQGTRLTVV.

This clone occurred once. The V and J genes are TRBV5-1 and TRBJ1-3; D uncertain. The CDR3 totals 16 residues. CDR1 is SGHRS, CDR2 YFSETQ, per germline. The ends were cut back, 4 bases at V and 0 bases at J, with 14 bases in the middle. The CDR3 region has the DNA TGCGCCAGCAGCGAGAATACCGCTTACTCTGGAAACACCATATATTTT. Translation gives CASSENTAYSGNTIYF.

The chain recombines TRBV28 with TRBJ1-4; 8 nucleotides align to TRBD1. Germline assignment: CDR1 MDHEN and CDR2 SYDVKM. CDR3 length equals 19 residues. J lost 5 bases, V lost 5 bases, and 19 bases had no gene match. CDR3 residues: CASSIPGQVSRWENEKLFF. The CDR3 bases are TGTGCCAGCAGTATCCCGGGACAGGTATCGAGGTGGGAAAATGAAAAACTGTTTTTT.

The V gene is TRBV5-1, the J gene TRBJ2-7, with 12 bases identical to TRBD2. Trimming at V came to 4 bases and at J to 2 bases, leaving 22 bases not matched to a gene. Per germline, CDR1 SGHRS and CDR2 YFSETQ. CDR3 length equals 21 residues. In DNA form, the CDR3 reads TGCGCCAGCAGCGGAACCTCGCTAGCGGGAGGGCCTGGCGGAGGTCCCTACGAGCAGTACTTC. Translated, it gives CASSGTSLAGGPGGGPYEQYF.

The CDR3 reads CASSGVQGQGYGYTF. CDR3 nucleotides: TGTGCCAGCAGTGGGGTTCAGGGACAGGGTTATGGCTACACCTTC. J is TRBJ1-2 and V is TRBV28; 9 nucleotides line up with TRBD1. Germline loops: CDR1 MDHEN, CDR2 SYDVKM. The CDR3 is made up of 15 amino acids. The V and J ends lost 5 bases and 5 bases, in that order; junction bases with no gene match: 9.

V is TRBV27 and J is TRBJ1-2, with 7 nucleotides matching TRBD1. Germline V gene data show CDR1 as MNHEY and CDR2 as SMNVEV (reference sequence). Losses at the gene ends were 4 bases for V and 4 bases for J; bases not matched to a gene: 6. This CDR3 region has 14 residues. Written as DNA, the CDR3 is TGTGCCAGCAGTTCAGGGGGGCCCCTCTATGGCTACACCTTC. Its translation is CASSSGGPLYGYTF.

V and J are TRBV18 and TRBJ1-3; D gene uncertain. CDR3 length equals 15 residues. Germline loops: CDR1 KGHSH, CDR2 LQKENI. V dropped 3 bases and J dropped 3 bases, with 12 bases sitting between them. The CDR3 here is CASSPGQANGNTIYF. The CDR3 coding sequence is TGTGCCAGCTCACCTGGGCAGGCGAATGGAAACACCATATATTTT.

This sequence joins TRBV29-1 and TRBJ1-2; weak D call: TRBD1 (5 bases). The CDR3 contains 12 residues. Trimming took off 5 bases at V and 3 bases at J, with 10 bases between the two ends. Germline CDR1 SQVTM, CDR2 ANQGSEA. CDR3 sequence: CSVTGTYYGYTF. CDR3 in DNA: TGCAGCGTTACCGGGACTTACTATGGCTACACCTTC.

The chain is built from TRBV29-1 and TRBJ2-5, with TRBD1 matching 8 bases. This CDR3 is built from 14 residues. V was pared by 7 bases and J by 2 bases, with 9 bases of the junction left unmatched. CDR1 and CDR2 from the germline V gene are SQVTM and ANQGSEA. The CDR3 DNA reads as TGCAGCGCCCAAAGGGGGACAGGTCAAGAGACCCAGTACTTC. Translation gives CSAQRGTGQETQYF. The full variable domain, with the rest looked up from reference TRBV29-1 and TRBJ2-5, is SAVISQKPSRDICQRGTSLTIQCQVDSQVTMMFWYRQQPGQSLTLIATANQGSEATYESGFVIDKFPISRPNLTFSTLTVSNMSPEDSSIYLCSAQRGTGQETQYFGPGTRLLVL.

This chain joins TRBV28 and TRBJ2-1; TRBD2 agrees at 12 bases. Germline V gives CDR1 MDHEN, CDR2 SYDVKM. There are 18 residues in the CDR3. The V gene end was trimmed by 8 bases and the J gene end by 4 bases; junction bases not matched to a gene: 15. CDR3 loop: CASVYRGRGLAGYNEQFF. As DNA, the CDR3 is TGTGCCAGCGTGTACAGGGGACGCGGACTAGCGGGATACAATGAGCAGTTCTTC.

This chain connects TRBV5-5 to TRBJ2-7; 9 bases match TRBD1. The CDR3 consists of 13 residues. V shed 3 bases, J shed 5 bases, and the junction held 3 bases outside the gene matches. The germline V gene has CDR1 SGHKS and CDR2 YYEKEE (reference sequence). CDR3 coding DNA: TGTGCCAGCAGCTGGCGGACAGGGGACGAGCAGTACTTC. This translates into CASSWRTGDEQYF. The whole variable domain, remainder taken from reference TRBV5-5 and TRBJ2-7, is DAGVTQSPTHLIKTRGQQVTLRCSPISGHKSVSWYQQVLGQGPQFIFQYYEKEERGRGNFPDRFSARQFPNYSSELNVNALLLGDSALYLCASSWRTGDEQYFGPGTRLTVT.

The V and J genes are TRBV6-6 and TRBJ2-7, with D perhaps assigned TRBD1 or TRBD2 (6 bases each). Germline V gene data show CDR1 as MNHNY and CDR2 as SVGAGI (reference sequence). The CDR3 extends over 15 amino acids. With 0 bases removed from V and 0 bases from J, the gap between germline ends came to 9 bases. CDR3 sequence reads: CASSYSGGHSYEQYF. DNA for the CDR3: TGTGCCAGCAGTTACTCAGGGGGGCACTCCTACGAGCAGTACTTC.

V and J are TRBV11-2 and TRBJ1-5; TRBD1 aligns across 9 bases. CDR1 is SGHAT and CDR2 is FQNNGV in the germline V gene. V gave up 5 bases and J gave up 0 bases; unmatched junction bases: 11. The CDR3 length is 18 residues. In DNA, the CDR3 is TGTGCCAGCAGCGTCCAGACAGGGGGAGGGGCTAGCAATCAGCCCCAGCATTTT. Translation gives CASSVQTGGGASNQPQHF.

The rearrangement joins TRBV30 to TRBJ1-1; D gene uncertain. CDR1 is GTSNPN, CDR2 SVGIG, per germline (reference sequence). Deletions cut 0 bases from V and 1 base from J, with 6 bases between. CDR3 length: 13 amino acids. The CDR3 DNA sequence: TGTGCCTGGAGTGTACAACCGAACACTGAAGCTTTCTTT. It specifies CAWSVQPNTEAFF.

The rearrangement uses TRBV5-4 and TRBJ1-2; 7 nucleotides line up with TRBD1. The CDR3 sequence is 13 residues long. The germline V gene has CDR1 SGHNT and CDR2 YYREEE (reference sequence). Trimming cost V 0 bases and J 6 bases; bases outside gene matches: 2. CDR3 coding DNA: TGTGCCAGCAGCTTGGAGACAGGGCATGGCTACACCTTC. Translated: CASSLETGHGYTF. The full variable domain, rest sourced from reference TRBV5-4 and TRBJ1-2, is ETGVTQSPTHLIKTRGQQVTLRCSSQSGHNTVSWYQQALGQGPQFIFQYYREEENGRGNFPPRFSGLQFPNYSSELNVNALELDDSALYLCASSLETGHGYTFGSGTRLTVV.

This clone has only one observation. This chain uses TRBV5-1 with TRBJ2-3; TRBD2 aligns across 14 bases. V was pared by 2 bases and J by 5 bases, with 7 bases of the junction left unmatched. Per germline, CDR1 SGHRS and CDR2 YFSETQ. The CDR3 runs to 17 residues. DNA for the CDR3: TGCGCCAGCAGCTTCATCGGGGGACTAGCGGGAGAAGATACGCAGTATTTT. It is translated as CASSFIGGLAGEDTQYF.

The J gene is TRBJ1-2, the V gene TRBV28; TRBD1 agrees at 7 bases. The CDR3 sequence is 15 residues long. V dropped 6 bases and J dropped 0; count of bases not matched to a gene: 7. Germline loops: CDR1 MDHEN, CDR2 SYDVKM. The CDR3 here is CASSPGTVANYGYTF. The CDR3 DNA reads as TGTGCCAGCAGCCCCGGGACAGTTGCTAACTATGGCTACACCTTC.

The gene calls are TRBV10-1 and TRBJ2-1; tentative D call: TRBD2 (6 bases). This CDR3 comprises 13 residues. Trimming cost V 5 bases and J 9 bases, with 14 bases left between them. The germline gives CDR1 WNHNN, CDR2 SYGVQD (reference sequence). CDR3 residues: CASSFPGEAEQFF. CDR3 DNA: TGCGCCAGCAGTTTTCCGGGAGAGGCTGAGCAGTTCTTC.

The chain is built from TRBV28 and TRBJ1-5; D may be TRBD1 (6 bases). The CDR3 has 13 residues. Between the trimmed V and J ends, which lost 8 bases and 7 bases, there was a span of 15 bases. CDR1 is MDHEN, CDR2 SYDVKM, per germline. The CDR3 is CASANDRFQPQHF. In nucleotides, the CDR3 is TGTGCCAGCGCGAACGACAGGTTCCAGCCCCAGCATTTT. The full variable domain, with the rest looked up from reference TRBV28 and TRBJ1-5, is DVKVTQSSRYLVKRTGEKVFLECVQDMDHENMFWYRQDPGLGLRLIYFSYDVKMKEKGDIPEGYSVSREKKERFSLILESASTNQTSMYLCASANDRFQPQHFGDGTRLSIL.

This chain connects TRBV4-2 to TRBJ1-2, with D uncertain. Germline lookup yields CDR1 LGHNA and CDR2 YNFKEQ. The CDR3 sequence is 14 residues long. Trimming pared 8 bases from V and 7 bases from J, leaving 20 bases between. The CDR3 protein is CASGVTGPRIGYTF. The CDR3 DNA follows: TGTGCCAGCGGAGTGACCGGACCAAGGATTGGCTACACCTTC.